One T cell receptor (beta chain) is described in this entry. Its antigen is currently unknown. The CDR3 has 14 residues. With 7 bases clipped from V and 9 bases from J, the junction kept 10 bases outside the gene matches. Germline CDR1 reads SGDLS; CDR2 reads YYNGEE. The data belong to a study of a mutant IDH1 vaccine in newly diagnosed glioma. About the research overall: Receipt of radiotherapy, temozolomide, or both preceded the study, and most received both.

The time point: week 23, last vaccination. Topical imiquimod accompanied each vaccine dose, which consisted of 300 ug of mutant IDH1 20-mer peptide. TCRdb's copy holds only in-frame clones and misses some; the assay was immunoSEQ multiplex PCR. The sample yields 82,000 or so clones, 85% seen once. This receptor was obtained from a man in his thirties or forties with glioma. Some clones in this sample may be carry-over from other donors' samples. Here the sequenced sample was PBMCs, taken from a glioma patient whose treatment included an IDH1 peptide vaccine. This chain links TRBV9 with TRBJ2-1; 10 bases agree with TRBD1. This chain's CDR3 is CASGLGTGESEQFF. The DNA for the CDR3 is TGTGCCAGCGGGCTAGGGACAGGGGAATCTGAGCAGTTCTTC.